A single sample gave rise to the 8 T cell receptor beta chains below, sequenced in a study of molecular identifiers for immune sequencing clone quantification. TCRdb re-derived calls from the PCR reads in MiXCR, one entry per CDR3 protein. Here the sample spans about 320,000 distinct CDR3 sequences, about 21% being singletons. The specimen sequenced was naive CD8+ T cells from blood, with Jurkat cell RNA spiked in. Subset denoted: FACS-sorted CD8+CD4-CCR7+CD45RA+ naive T cells. These receptors came from a human donor in good health. Some libraries in this study had Jurkat cell RNA spiked in.

This clonotype has at least ten counts. V and J are TRBV7-6 and TRBJ2-5; TRBD1 aligns across 9 bases. Germline V CDR1 and CDR2: SGHVS, FNYEAQ. Losses at the gene ends were 4 bases for V and 5 bases for J; bases not matched to a gene: 5. This CDR3 is 14 amino acids long. CDR3 residues: CASSYNRGLETQYF. The CDR3 DNA follows: TGTGCCAGCAGCTATAACAGGGGGCTGGAGACCCAGTACTTC.

Points on this clonotype: As the CDR3 is not closed by the conserved phenylalanine or tryptophan, this likely results from a read error. The chain employs TRBV29-1 and TRBJ1-3; D perhaps matches TRBD1 (5 bases). The germline V and J ends were trimmed by 3 bases and 0 bases, with 12 bases remaining between them. Per the germline V gene, CDR1 is SQVTM and CDR2 is ANQGSEA. This CDR3 spans 15 amino acids. The chain's CDR3 is CSVERGTLSGNTIYL. The DNA for the CDR3 is TGCAGCGTTGAGCGCGGGACCCTCTCTGGAAACACCATATATCTT.

This sequence joins TRBV25-1 and TRBJ2-7; D possibly uses TRBD1 or TRBD2 (5 bases each). The V end lost 4 bases, the J end lost 1 base, and 23 bases lay between the germline ends. This CDR3 comprises 18 residues. Germline CDR1 and CDR2: MGHDK and SYGVNS. The CDR3 nucleotides are TGTGCCAGCAGTGTGGGAGTCGCAGGGATTAGTATATCCTACGAGCAGTACTTC. This sequence encodes CASSVGVAGISISYEQYF.

This clonotype turned up a few times. The CDR3 bases are TGTGCCAGTAGTATCGGGGGCCCCACCTACGAGCAGTACTTC. Translation: CASSIGGPTYEQYF. V and J are TRBV19 and TRBJ2-7; D could derive from TRBD1 or TRBD2 (6 bases each). Germline V gives CDR1 LNHDA, CDR2 SQIVND (reference sequence). V lost 3 bases, J lost 2 bases, and 11 bases lay in between. The CDR3 covers 14 residues.

Regarding this clonotype: This clone may be a read error of a much larger clone one base away. The chain recombines TRBV4-3 with TRBJ1-5, with 8 bases lining up with TRBD1. Trimming at V came to 0 bases and at J to 0 bases, leaving 4 bases not matched to a gene. The CDR3 extends over 17 amino acids. Germline CDR1 LGHNA, CDR2 YSLEER. The chain's CDR3 is CASSQDRTGISNQPQHF. In DNA, the CDR3 is TGCGCCAGCAGCCAAGATCGGACAGGGATTAGCAATCAGCCCCAGCATTTT.

This clonotype was seen repeatedly, ten times or more. The rearrangement uses TRBV7-3 and TRBJ2-7; D is possibly TRBD1 (8 bases). This CDR3 is 14 amino acids long. Trimming removed 5 bases from V and 5 bases from J, with 16 bases in between. The germline V gene has CDR1 SGHTA and CDR2 FQGTGA. The CDR3 nucleotides read TGTGCCAGCAGCCCAACAGGGGGAGGGGACGAGCAGTACTTC. Its protein product is CASSPTGGGDEQYF.

This clonotype was found many times. This sequence joins TRBV12-3 or TRBV12-4 and TRBJ1-1, with D unclear. CDR3 length: 12 residues. V was cut by 5 bases and J by 7 bases, with 11 bases left in between. CDR3 amino acids: CASSVGMDEAFF. In DNA form, the CDR3 reads TGTGCCAGCAGTGTGGGAATGGATGAAGCTTTCTTT.

The sample holds one count of this clonotype. This sequence may be a read error, since a much larger clone differs from it by one base. This rearrangement joins TRBV11-2 to TRBJ1-1; possibly TRBD1 for D (6 bases). Germline V gene sequence: CDR1 SGHAT, CDR2 FQNNGV. This CDR3 is built from 15 residues. V gave up 5 bases and J gave up 7 bases, with 20 bases separating them. The CDR3 DNA follows: TGTGCCAGCAGCGGGTCGGCAGGGGTAATGAGTGAAGCTTTCTTT. Its protein product is CASSGSAGVMSEAFF.